The clone carrying this T cell receptor beta chain was seen more than once but under ten times. These data are taken from a study of Graves' ophthalmopathy and Graves' hyperthyroidism. Amplifying from RNA transcripts, the study obtained TCR beta CDR3 regions. First-round RT-PCR with HTBI primers preceded a second-round multiplex PCR. TCRdb redid the calling of the multiplex PCR reads with MiXCR, one entry per CDR3 protein. The repertoire has about 480,000 distinct CDR3 sequences, over 13% of them found once; the top ten carry approximately 9.8%. The sample taken for sequencing was blood. This receptor was identified in a woman aged 30 to 39 with Graves' ophthalmopathy.

In DNA form, the CDR3 reads TGCGCCAGCAGACGAACGACAGGGGACGAGCAGTACTTC. Translating gives CASRRTTGDEQYF. This chain joins TRBV5-1 and TRBJ2-7; TRBD1 agrees at 8 bases. The CDR3 has 13 amino acids. Trimming cost V 5 bases and J 5 bases; bases outside gene matches: 6. Per germline, CDR1 SGHRS and CDR2 YFSETQ.